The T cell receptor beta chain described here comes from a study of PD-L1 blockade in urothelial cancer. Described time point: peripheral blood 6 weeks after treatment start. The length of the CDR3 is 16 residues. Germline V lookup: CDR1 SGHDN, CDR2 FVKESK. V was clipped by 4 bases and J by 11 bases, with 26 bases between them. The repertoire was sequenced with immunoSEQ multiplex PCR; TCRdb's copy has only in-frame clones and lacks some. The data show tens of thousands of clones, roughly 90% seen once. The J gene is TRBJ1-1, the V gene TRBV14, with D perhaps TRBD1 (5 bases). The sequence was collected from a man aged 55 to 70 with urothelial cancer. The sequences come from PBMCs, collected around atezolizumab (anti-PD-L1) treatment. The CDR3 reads CASSRTQGSAPRPAFF. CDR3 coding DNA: TGTGCCAGCAGCCGTACCCAGGGTTCAGCTCCCCGGCCTGCTTTCTTT.